A single sample is the source of the 17 T cell receptor beta chains below, sequenced in a study of early T cells in non-severe SARS-CoV-2 infection. TCRdb itself ran the 5' RACE reads through MiXCR, one entry per CDR3 protein. The data show 81,000 or so distinct CDR3 sequences, about 12% seen once. The sequencing sample was made of whole blood. Receptor source: an adult who was a healthcare worker with PCR-confirmed SARS-CoV-2 infection or an uninfected control (not recorded which).

This clonotype was recorded a few times. V is TRBV2 and J is TRBJ2-1; 7 bases fit TRBD2. The CDR3 length is 15 residues. From germline, CDR1 is SNHLY and CDR2 FYNNEI. J was trimmed by 2 bases and V by 6 bases; bases with no gene match: 7. The CDR3 DNA reads as TGTGCCAGCAGGCTCGGGAGGTCGGCCTACAATGAGCAGTTCTTC. Its translation is CASRLGRSAYNEQFF.

The chain is built from TRBV28 and TRBJ2-7; the D is unclear. This CDR3 is built from 15 residues. The V end was cut by 3 bases, the J end by 3 bases, with 15 bases between. Germline-derived CDR1 and CDR2 are MDHEN and SYDVKM. DNA for the CDR3: TGTGCCAGCAGTTTTTTCCGACGTTCTGACTACGAGCAGTACTTC. This encodes CASSFFRRSDYEQYF.

This clonotype has only a few counts. V gene TRBV12-3 or TRBV12-4 combines with J gene TRBJ2-7; maybe TRBD1 (6 bases). The CDR3 has 15 amino acids. Trimming stripped 3 bases from V and 2 bases from J, with 14 bases between. The CDR3 loop is CASSFRQVGPYEQYF. The CDR3 DNA reads TGTGCCAGCAGTTTCCGACAGGTGGGTCCCTACGAGCAGTACTTC.

This clonotype was seen ten or more times. This chain links TRBV5-4 with TRBJ2-1; 7 nucleotides match TRBD2. After removal of 7 bases from V and 6 bases from J, the junction contained 13 bases not matched to a gene. Germline CDR1 SGHNT, CDR2 YYREEE (reference sequence). This CDR3 is 15 amino acids long. The CDR3 loop reads CASAFGGEIGNEQFF. As DNA, the CDR3 is TGTGCCAGCGCATTTGGGGGGGAGATCGGCAATGAGCAGTTCTTC.

This clonotype appeared many times. V usage is TRBV5-1 and J usage is TRBJ2-5; TRBD2 agrees at 12 bases. V was clipped by 3 bases and J by 6 bases; unmatched bases: 12. Germline assignment: CDR1 SGHRS and CDR2 YFSETQ. This CDR3 has 17 amino acids. CDR3 loop: CASSWTSSGGDSKTQYF. For the CDR3, the DNA is TGCGCCAGCAGCTGGACCTCTAGCGGGGGGGACTCGAAGACCCAGTACTTC.

Concerning this clonotype itself: This may stem from a read error, because a much larger clone lies one nucleotide away. Since no conserved phenylalanine or tryptophan closes the CDR3, a read error is the likely cause. V is TRBV20-1 and J is TRBJ2-7; D call uncertain. CDR3 length: 12 residues. V was trimmed by 6 bases and J by 2 bases, leaving 11 bases between them. CDR1 and CDR2 from the germline V gene are DFQATT and SNEGSKA (reference sequence). This CDR3 is CSARPDPYEQYS. The CDR3 coding sequence is TGCAGTGCCCGACCCGACCCCTACGAGCAGTACTCC.

This clonotype was found a few times. The chain has TRBV30 and TRBJ1-1, with D maybe TRBD1 (5 bases). Trimming removed 8 bases at V and 4 bases at J, with 17 bases between. CDR3 length: 13 residues. The V gene's germline CDR1 is GTSNPN and CDR2 SVGIG (reference sequence). The CDR3, as DNA: TGTGCCGGGAAAAATCAGGGACCCACTGAAGCTTTCTTT. Amino acids: CAGKNQGPTEAFF. The entire variable domain, with the rest obtained from reference TRBV30 and TRBJ1-1, is as follows: SQTIHQWPATLVQPVGSPLSLECTVEGTSNPNLYWYRQAAGRGLQLLFYSVGIGQISSEVPQNLSASRPQDRQFILSSKKLLLSDSGFYLCAGKNQGPTEAFFGQGTRLTVV.

This clonotype was seen once. The J gene is TRBJ2-1, the V gene TRBV5-4; D gene uncertain. CDR3 length: 15 residues. V was trimmed by 1 base and J by 9 bases, leaving 17 bases between them. Germline V gene sequence: CDR1 SGHNT, CDR2 YYREEE (reference sequence). The CDR3 region is CASSLMALVEVEQFF. In DNA, the CDR3 is TGTGCCAGCAGCTTGATGGCCCTCGTTGAGGTTGAGCAGTTCTTC.

This clonotype was seen repeatedly, ten times or more. The chain recombines TRBV28 with TRBJ2-6; no clear D gene. Trimming took 1 base from V and 2 from J, leaving 6 bases between them. CDR1 is MDHEN, CDR2 SYDVKM, per germline. The CDR3 runs to 15 residues. The CDR3, as DNA: TGTGCCAGCAGTTTATCAGTGGCTGGGGCCAACGTCCTGACTTTC. Residues: CASSLSVAGANVLTF.

The V call is TRBV5-1, the J call TRBJ2-5, with TRBD2 as a possible D gene (5 bases). This CDR3 has 13 residues. With 3 bases removed from V and 7 bases from J, the gap between germline ends came to 13 bases. Looked up from germline, CDR1 is SGHRS and CDR2 is YFSETQ. The CDR3 DNA reads as TGCGCCAGCAGCTATTCCGGGGATGGGACCCAGTACTTC. Its protein is CASSYSGDGTQYF.

This clonotype appeared a few times. The rearrangement links TRBV5-1 to TRBJ2-2; TRBD1 aligns across 10 bases. Germline assignment: CDR1 SGHRS and CDR2 YFSETQ. V was clipped by 6 bases and J by 6 bases; unmatched bases: 2. This CDR3 has 13 amino acids. This chain's CDR3 is CASTGTGAGELFF. The CDR3 nucleotides are TGCGCCAGCACCGGGACAGGGGCCGGGGAGCTGTTTTTT. The full variable domain, with the rest looked up from reference TRBV5-1 and TRBJ2-2, is KAGVTQTPRYLIKTRGQQVTLSCSPISGHRSVSWYQQTPGQGLQFLFEYFSETQRNKGNFPGRFSGRQFSNSRSEMNVSTLELGDSALYLCASTGTGAGELFFGEGSRLTVL.

This clonotype was detected a few times. The chain recombines TRBV28 with TRBJ2-3; 13 bases line up with TRBD2. Germline CDR1 MDHEN, CDR2 SYDVKM. The V and J ends lost 4 bases and 5 bases, in that order; junction bases with no gene match: 6. CDR3 length equals 16 residues. CDR3 sequence (DNA): TGTGCCAGCAGTTCCTGGACTAGCGGGAGTATAGATACGCAGTATTTT. This encodes CASSSWTSGSIDTQYF.

This clonotype has at least ten counts. The genes are TRBV7-9 and TRBJ1-1; no clear D. Germline values: CDR1 SEHNR, CDR2 FQNEAQ (reference sequence). The CDR3 runs 15 residues. Trimming took 3 bases from V and 0 from J, leaving 11 bases between them. CDR3 DNA sequence: TGTGCCAGCAGCTTCGGCATTAGCATGAACACTGAAGCTTTCTTT. It encodes CASSFGISMNTEAFF.

This clonotype appeared a few times. The chain recombines TRBV18 with TRBJ2-7; TRBD1 aligns across 9 bases. Germline assignment: CDR1 KGHSH and CDR2 LQKENI. The CDR3 has 15 amino acids. Germline trimming cut 6 bases from V and 4 bases from J; bases unmatched to any gene: 10. In DNA, the CDR3 is TGTGCCAGCTCGTCATCGGGACAGGGTTTGTACGAGCAGTACTTC. Translating it yields CASSSSGQGLYEQYF.

At least ten counts were recorded for this clonotype. V and J are TRBV4-2 and TRBJ2-1, with D maybe TRBD2 (6 bases). Germline V gene lookup returns CDR1 LGHNA and CDR2 YNFKEQ. The CDR3 consists of 16 residues. V lost 0 bases and J 4 bases, leaving 13 bases between the germline ends. CDR3 residues: CASSQDWAGSYNEQFF. As DNA, the CDR3 is TGTGCCAGCAGCCAAGATTGGGCGGGGAGTTACAATGAGCAGTTCTTC.

The chain joins TRBV20-1 to TRBJ2-3, with D perhaps TRBD2 (5 bases). The length of the CDR3 is 14 residues. Germline CDR1 reads DFQATT; CDR2 reads SNEGSKA (reference sequence). The V and J ends lost 6 bases and 2 bases respectively, with 15 bases between them. CDR3 in DNA: TGCAGTGCGAGGGAGCAGAAATACACAGATACGCAGTATTTT. It translates to CSAREQKYTDTQYF.

This clonotype was seen a handful of times. The V gene is TRBV5-4, the J gene TRBJ2-2; TRBD1 might be the D (5 bases). Trimming shortened V by 5 bases and J by 1 base, and 12 bases separated the two germline ends. Germline lookup yields CDR1 SGHNT and CDR2 YYREEE (reference sequence). The CDR3 has 15 amino acids. CDR3 loop: CASRGYDRNTGELFF. CDR3 nucleotides: TGTGCCAGCAGGGGCTATGACAGGAACACCGGGGAGCTGTTTTTT.